The clone carrying this T cell receptor beta chain was seen only a few times. TCRdb redid the calling of the 5' RACE reads with MiXCR, one entry per CDR3 protein. Among about 250,000 distinct CDR3 sequences listed, roughly a third were seen once. This sample is part of a study of CD8 T cells in ankylosing spondylitis. V gave up 3 bases and J gave up 2 bases, with 3 bases separating them. This CDR3 comprises 12 residues. Germline V gives CDR1 ENHRY, CDR2 SYGVKD. The chain recombines TRBV10-3 with TRBJ2-3; D uncertain. What was sequenced was blood, either unsorted or a sorted T cell fraction (not recorded which). This receptor was taken from a male donor with ankylosing spondylitis or in good health (not recorded which). CDR3 bases: TGTGCCATCAGTGATCTCACAGATACGCAGTATTTT. Residues: CAISDLTDTQYF.